Listed here are 30 T cell receptor beta chains from one sample, sequenced in a study of T cell clones after liver transplantation. Profiled with immunoSEQ multiplex PCR; TCRdb holds only in-frame clones, not every one. The sample yields 40,000 to 55,000 clones, just over 85% seen once. The sequenced sample was CD4+ T cells from blood, obtained 24 months after liver transplant. These receptors all stem from a human patient who received a liver transplant. Some T cells may be provided by the graft donor.

The chain has TRBV5-4 and TRBJ1-1, with D possibly being TRBD1 (5 bases). Germline CDR1 SGHNT, CDR2 YYREEE (reference sequence). The CDR3 covers 15 residues. Trimming left V 1 base short and J 1 base short, with 11 bases between. Here the CDR3 DNA reads TGTGCCAGCAGCTTGAGGGGAACAAAGAACACTGAAGCTTTCTTT. As protein: CASSLRGTKNTEAFF.

The chain carries TRBV6-6 and TRBJ1-1; no reliable D call. CDR3 length equals 11 residues. Trimming took off 5 bases at V and 2 bases at J, with 3 bases between the two ends. Looked up from germline, CDR1 is MNHNY and CDR2 is SVGAGI (reference sequence). CDR3 residues: CASSTNTEAFF. CDR3 bases: TGTGCCAGCAGTACTAACACTGAAGCTTTCTTT.

This chain joins TRBV19 and TRBJ2-1; 14 positions match TRBD2. The CDR3 spans 18 residues. Per germline, CDR1 LNHDA and CDR2 SQIVND (reference sequence). Germline trimming cut 6 bases from V and 9 bases from J; bases unmatched to any gene: 16. CDR3 amino acids: CASRPVGEGTSGSGEQFF. The CDR3, as DNA: TGTGCCAGTAGGCCTGTGGGGGAAGGGACTAGCGGGAGTGGTGAGCAGTTCTTC.

This clone is a singleton in its sample. This rearrangement joins TRBV4-1 to TRBJ1-1; 8 bases agree with TRBD1. The CDR3 runs 14 residues. J lost 2 bases, V lost 6 bases, and 5 bases had no gene match. Germline V CDR1 and CDR2: MGHRA, YSYEKL. CDR3 protein: CASSDRGFNTEAFF. For the CDR3, the DNA is TGCGCCAGCAGTGACAGGGGCTTTAACACTGAAGCTTTCTTT.

CDR3 nucleotides: TGTGCCAGCTCACCAAACCCCCTACAGGGTGGCACTGAAGCTTTCTTT. Translating it yields CASSPNPLQGGTEAFF. The chain combines TRBV18 with TRBJ1-1; the D gene is possibly TRBD1 (6 bases). Trimming pared 2 bases from V and 4 bases from J, leaving 17 bases between. The length of the CDR3 is 16 residues. The germline V gene encodes CDR1 KGHSH and CDR2 LQKENI.

A single count supports this clone. The CDR3 region has the DNA TGTGCCAGCAGTGACGCCCCAGGAAACTATGGCTACACCTTC. This translates into CASSDAPGNYGYTF. The rearrangement links TRBV6-4 to TRBJ1-2; D not certain. Germline V gene sequence: CDR1 MRHNA, CDR2 SNTAGT. The V and J ends lost 2 bases and 2 bases respectively, with 9 bases between them. The CDR3 is 14 amino acids.

V is TRBV7-7 and J is TRBJ2-7, with D perhaps TRBD1 (6 bases). With 1 base removed from V and 5 bases from J, the gap between germline ends came to 9 bases. CDR1 and CDR2 from the germline V gene are SSHAT and FNYEAQ (reference sequence). CDR3 length: 13 residues. The chain's CDR3 is CASSLDRVNEQYF. Here the CDR3 DNA reads TGTGCCAGCAGCTTAGACAGGGTAAACGAGCAGTACTTC.

The chain couples TRBV6-4 to TRBJ1-2, with D uncertain. The CDR3 covers 11 residues. Trimming shortened V by 7 bases and J by 8 bases, and 11 bases separated the two germline ends. CDR1 and CDR2 from the germline V gene are MRHNA and SNTAGT. CDR3 in amino acids: CASKGVEGYTF. CDR3 nucleotide sequence: TGTGCCAGCAAAGGCGTCGAAGGCTACACCTTC.

The chain carries TRBV4-1 and TRBJ1-5, with a tentative D call TRBD1 (6 bases). Trimming left V 2 bases short and J 5 bases short, with 16 bases between. The CDR3 runs 16 residues. Germline V gives CDR1 MGHRA, CDR2 YSYEKL. CDR3 nucleotide sequence: TGCGCCAGCAGCCAACTAGGAGGGGGGATGGATCAGCCCCAGCATTTT. Translating it yields CASSQLGGGMDQPQHF.

This sequence joins TRBV6-6 and TRBJ2-1; possibly TRBD2 for D (6 bases). CDR1 and CDR2 (germline): MNHNY, SVGAGI (reference sequence). There are 14 residues in the CDR3. V shed 8 bases and J shed 4 bases, with 15 bases lying between them. Here the CDR3 DNA reads TGTGCCAGCGCCGGTGAGGGGAGGTACAATGAGCAGTTCTTC. Amino acids: CASAGEGRYNEQFF.

Here the CDR3 reads CATGAPSGNTIYF. CDR3 sequence (DNA): TGTGCCACCGGAGCCCCCTCTGGAAACACCATATATTTT. The chain has TRBV15 and TRBJ1-3; D remains unclear. V was cut by 8 bases and J by 0 bases, with 8 bases left in between. Germline CDR1 reads LNHNV; CDR2 reads YYDKDF (reference sequence). The CDR3 totals 13 residues.

The V gene is TRBV10-3, the J gene TRBJ2-3; 8 bases map to TRBD1. CDR3 length equals 17 residues. CDR1 and CDR2 from the germline V gene are ENHRY and SYGVKD. V shed 2 bases, J shed 3 bases, and the junction held 10 bases outside the gene matches. The chain's CDR3 is CAISEEGDRGETDTQYF. As DNA, the CDR3 is TGTGCCATCAGTGAGGAAGGTGACAGGGGAGAAACAGATACGCAGTATTTT.

The V and J genes are TRBV18 and TRBJ1-3, with 10 bases fitting TRBD1. The CDR3 length is 18 residues. After removal of 1 base from V and 0 bases from J, the junction contained 6 bases not matched to a gene. Germline CDR1 reads KGHSH; CDR2 reads LQKENI. This CDR3 reads CASSPRKGQGTSGNTIYF. Here the CDR3 DNA reads TGTGCCAGCTCACCACGAAAGGGACAGGGGACCTCTGGAAACACCATATATTTT. Using reference TRBV18 and TRBJ1-3 for the parts outside the CDR3, the full variable domain is NAGVMQNPRHLVRRRGQEARLRCSPMKGHSHVYWYRQLPEEGLKFMVYLQKENIIDESGMPKERFSAEFPKEGPSILRIQQVVRGDSAAYFCASSPRKGQGTSGNTIYFGEGSWLTVV.

This chain joins TRBV19 and TRBJ2-7; 9 positions match TRBD1. The germline V gene encodes CDR1 LNHDA and CDR2 SQIVND (reference sequence). The CDR3 loop spans 15 amino acids. V lost 5 bases to trimming and J lost 7 bases; unmatched junction nucleotides: 12. The CDR3 bases are TGTGCCAGTAGTCCGACACAGGGGGCTCTTGGGGAGCAGTACTTC. It specifies CASSPTQGALGEQYF.

The chain carries TRBV4-3 and TRBJ2-3; the D call may be TRBD1 or TRBD2 (5 bases each). Germline V gene data show CDR1 as LGHNA and CDR2 as YSLEER. The CDR3 is 16 amino acids. Trimming removed 3 bases at V and 0 bases at J, with 13 bases between. The CDR3 nucleotides are TGCGCCAGCAGCCAGGGGCGGGTCCCTAGCACAGATACGCAGTATTTT. It codes for CASSQGRVPSTDTQYF.

This sequence joins TRBV19 and TRBJ2-1; no definite D call. The V end was cut by 5 bases, the J end by 7 bases, with 9 bases between. This CDR3 region has 12 residues. CDR1 and CDR2 from the germline V gene are LNHDA and SQIVND (reference sequence). CDR3 nucleotide sequence: TGTGCCAGTAGTGCGACAAGGAATGAGCAGTTCTTC. As protein: CASSATRNEQFF.

The chain links TRBV7-8 to TRBJ1-5; D is undetermined. V lost 1 base to trimming and J lost 6 bases, with 7 bases between them. This CDR3 spans 13 amino acids. Germline V lookup: CDR1 SGHVS, CDR2 FQNEAQ. The CDR3: CASSLVLSQPQHF. CDR3 coding DNA: TGTGCCAGCAGCTTAGTTCTAAGTCAGCCCCAGCATTTT.

This clone was recorded only once. The genes are TRBV5-1 and TRBJ2-7, with a tentative D call TRBD2 (6 bases). Trimming pared 6 bases from V and 0 bases from J, leaving 13 bases between. The CDR3 runs to 14 residues. The germline V gene has CDR1 SGHRS and CDR2 YFSETQ. CDR3 amino acids: CASTLDGSSYEQYF. The CDR3 DNA reads TGCGCCAGCACCCTGGACGGGAGCTCCTACGAGCAGTACTTC.

V is TRBV27 and J is TRBJ1-5; 8 bases are a match to TRBD1. The J segment lost 4 bases and the V segment lost 2 bases, leaving 4 bases of the junction unmatched. The CDR3 has 15 residues. Germline V CDR1 and CDR2: MNHEY, SMNVEV (reference sequence). DNA for the CDR3: TGTGCCAGCAGTTTAGGCCAGGGGGCGAATCAGCCCCAGCATTTT. Protein sequence: CASSLGQGANQPQHF.

The V gene is TRBV5-1, the J gene TRBJ2-4; D gene unclear. The V gene lost 8 bases and the J gene lost 0 bases, with 9 bases spanning the gap. The germline V gene has CDR1 SGHRS and CDR2 YFSETQ. The CDR3 loop spans 13 amino acids. In DNA form, the CDR3 reads TGCGCCAGGCCAGGCGTAGCCAAAAACATTCAGTACTTC. Its protein is CARPGVAKNIQYF.

The rearrangement uses TRBV27 and TRBJ2-7; TRBD1 might be the D (6 bases). The CDR3 is 14 residues long. Germline loops: CDR1 MNHEY, CDR2 SMNVEV (reference sequence). V lost 4 bases to trimming and J lost 2 bases, with 12 bases between them. CDR3 in DNA: TGTGCCAGCAGTTCCTCCAGGGGTCCCTACGAGCAGTACTTC. Translated, it gives CASSSSRGPYEQYF.

CDR3 region: CASSSGYNSNQPQHF. CDR3 bases: TGCGCCAGCAGCTCAGGGTATAATAGCAATCAGCCCCAGCATTTT. The chain has TRBV4-3 and TRBJ1-5; D is possibly TRBD1 (5 bases). This CDR3 has 15 residues. Trimming left V 5 bases short and J 0 bases short, with 11 bases between. Germline V lookup: CDR1 LGHNA, CDR2 YSLEER.

The CDR3 DNA is TGTGCCAGCAGTCGTACTAGCGGAGGGCAAGAGACCCAGTACTTC. As protein: CASSRTSGGQETQYF. The chain is built from TRBV6-5 and TRBJ2-5, with 8 bases lining up with TRBD2. The CDR3 has 15 amino acids. The V gene's germline CDR1 is MNHEY and CDR2 SVGAGI. V was clipped by 5 bases and J by 2 bases; unmatched bases: 7.

The V and J genes are TRBV15 and TRBJ1-1; D might be TRBD1 (5 bases). The V end lost 1 base, the J end lost 1 base, and 16 bases lay between the germline ends. The CDR3 length is 17 residues. Germline V gene sequence: CDR1 LNHNV, CDR2 YYDKDF (reference sequence). The CDR3 loop reads CATSRGTRFGGNTEAFF. The DNA of the CDR3 is TGTGCCACCAGCAGAGGAACCCGTTTTGGGGGGAACACTGAAGCTTTCTTT.

V and J are TRBV7-2 and TRBJ1-5; D is unresolved. CDR3 length equals 18 residues. Trimming removed 1 base from V and 0 bases from J, with 16 bases in between. CDR1 is SGHTA, CDR2 FQGNSA, per germline. The CDR3 coding sequence is TGTGCCAGCAGCTTAGGGGGAAGGGATAGTTATAGCAATCAGCCCCAGCATTTT. This gives the protein CASSLGGRDSYSNQPQHF.

This clone was detected only a few times. The gene calls are TRBV7-6 and TRBJ1-2; 7 nucleotides agree with TRBD1. J lost 7 bases, V lost 4 bases, and 3 bases had no gene match. The CDR3 covers 12 residues. CDR1 is SGHVS and CDR2 is FNYEAQ in the germline V gene. CDR3 residues: CASSSRQGGYTF. The CDR3 region has the DNA TGTGCCAGCAGCTCCCGACAGGGTGGCTACACCTTC. The entire variable domain, with the rest obtained from reference TRBV7-6 and TRBJ1-2, is as follows: GAGVSQSPRYKVTKRGQDVALRCDPISGHVSLYWYRQALGQGPEFLTYFNYEAQQDKSGLPNDRFSAERPEGSISTLTIQRTEQRDSAMYRCASSSRQGGYTFGSGTRLTVV.

This chain joins TRBV7-3 and TRBJ2-3; D possibly corresponds to TRBD1 (5 bases). This CDR3 contains 15 residues. Deletions cut 5 bases from V and 3 bases from J, with 15 bases between. The germline V gene has CDR1 SGHTA and CDR2 FQGTGA. This chain's CDR3 is CASSHGWGRTDTQYF. CDR3 nucleotide sequence: TGTGCCAGCAGCCATGGTTGGGGCCGTACAGATACGCAGTATTTT.

The rearrangement joins TRBV19 to TRBJ2-5, with 7 bases matching TRBD1. Trimming cost V 1 base and J 2 bases; bases outside gene matches: 16. The germline V gene encodes CDR1 LNHDA and CDR2 SQIVND (reference sequence). CDR3 length: 19 residues. CDR3 nucleotides: TGTGCCAGTAGTATAGCTGCATCCGGGACAGCGCCTTCTCAAGAGACCCAGTACTTC. Residues: CASSIAASGTAPSQETQYF.

This clone was found a few times. The chain recombines TRBV28 with TRBJ1-2; 7 bases map to TRBD1. Per the germline V gene, CDR1 is MDHEN and CDR2 is SYDVKM. The CDR3 runs to 16 residues. Germline trimming cut 2 bases from V and 3 bases from J; bases unmatched to any gene: 9. The CDR3 is CASSLRQGRRHYGYTF. The DNA of the CDR3 is TGTGCCAGCAGTTTACGACAGGGCAGGCGTCACTATGGCTACACCTTC.

Turning to this clone: The junction and the germline gene differ at one end; a read error may be behind it. The V gene is TRBV7-9, the J gene TRBJ2-7; D might be TRBD1 (6 bases). The CDR3 extends over 12 amino acids. Germline CDR1 is SEHNR and CDR2 is FQNEAQ (reference sequence). CDR3 sequence reads: CASSFTGSQPHF. The CDR3 region has the DNA TGTGCCAGCAGCTTTACAGGGTCCCAGCCTCATTTC.